The clone carrying this T cell receptor (beta chain) occurred many times. The V and J ends lost 3 bases and 1 base respectively, with 4 bases between them. Germline assignment: CDR1 MNHNS and CDR2 SASEGT. The CDR3 is 12 amino acids. With a J-beta primer mix and a sample-barcoded 5' primer, a second PCR ran about 7 to 12 cycles. A 12-random-nucleotide template-switch adaptor tagged each cDNA molecule. TCRdb reprocessed the 5' RACE reads with MiXCR, giving one entry per CDR3 protein. Of hundreds of thousands of distinct CDR3 sequences listed, roughly half are singletons. These data originate in a study of blood T cells in healthy people across ages.

The TCR was taken from an elderly woman in good health. The J gene is TRBJ2-7, the V gene TRBV6-1; unclear D gene. Source material: blood. The CDR3 coding sequence is TGTGCCAGCAGTGACGGGTCCTACGAGCAGTACTTC. It encodes CASSDGSYEQYF.